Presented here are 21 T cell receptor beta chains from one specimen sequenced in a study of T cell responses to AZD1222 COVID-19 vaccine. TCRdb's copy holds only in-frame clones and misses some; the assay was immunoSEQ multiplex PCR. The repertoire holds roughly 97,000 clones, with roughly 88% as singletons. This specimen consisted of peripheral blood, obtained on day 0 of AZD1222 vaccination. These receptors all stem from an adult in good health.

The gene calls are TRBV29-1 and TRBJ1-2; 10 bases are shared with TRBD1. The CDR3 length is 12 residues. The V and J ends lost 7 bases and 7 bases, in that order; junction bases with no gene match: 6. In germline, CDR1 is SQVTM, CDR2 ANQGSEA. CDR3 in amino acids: CSADRGRGGYTF. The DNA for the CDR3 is TGCAGCGCCGACAGGGGGCGCGGTGGCTACACCTTC.

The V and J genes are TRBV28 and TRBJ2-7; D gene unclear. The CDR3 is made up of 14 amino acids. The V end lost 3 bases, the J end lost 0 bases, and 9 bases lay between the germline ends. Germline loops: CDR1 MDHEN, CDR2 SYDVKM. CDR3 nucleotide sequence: TGTGCCAGCAGTTTTTCGGGCAGCTCCTACGAGCAGTACTTC. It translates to CASSFSGSSYEQYF. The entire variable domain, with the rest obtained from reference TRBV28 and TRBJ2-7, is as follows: DVKVTQSSRYLVKRTGEKVFLECVQDMDHENMFWYRQDPGLGLRLIYFSYDVKMKEKGDIPEGYSVSREKKERFSLILESASTNQTSMYLCASSFSGSSYEQYFGPGTRLTVT.

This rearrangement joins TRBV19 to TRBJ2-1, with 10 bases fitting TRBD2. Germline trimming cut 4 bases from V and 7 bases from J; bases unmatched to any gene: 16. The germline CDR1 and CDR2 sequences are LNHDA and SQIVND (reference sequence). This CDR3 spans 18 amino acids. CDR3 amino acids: CASSTTTGGSGGKNEQFF. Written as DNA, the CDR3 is TGTGCCAGTAGTACAACCACGGGTGGTAGCGGGGGGAAAAATGAGCAGTTCTTC.

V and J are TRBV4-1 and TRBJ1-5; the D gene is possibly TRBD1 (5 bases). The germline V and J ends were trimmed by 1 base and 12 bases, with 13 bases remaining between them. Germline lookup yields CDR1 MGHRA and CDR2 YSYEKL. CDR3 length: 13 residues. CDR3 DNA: TGCGCCAGCAGCCAAGTTAGGGGCATAGGCCAGCATTTT. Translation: CASSQVRGIGQHF.

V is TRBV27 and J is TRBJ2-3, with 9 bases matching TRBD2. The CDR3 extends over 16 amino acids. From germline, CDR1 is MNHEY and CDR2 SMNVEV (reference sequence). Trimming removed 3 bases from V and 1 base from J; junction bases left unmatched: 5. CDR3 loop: CASSFPSSGGTDTQYF. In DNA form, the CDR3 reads TGTGCCAGCAGTTTCCCCTCTAGCGGGGGCACAGATACGCAGTATTTT.

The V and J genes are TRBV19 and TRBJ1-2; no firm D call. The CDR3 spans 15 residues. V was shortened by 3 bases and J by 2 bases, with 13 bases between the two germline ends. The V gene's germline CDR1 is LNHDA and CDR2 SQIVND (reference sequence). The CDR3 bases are TGTGCCAGTAGTATTTCCCCTCGGTTCAACTATGGCTACACCTTC. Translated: CASSISPRFNYGYTF.

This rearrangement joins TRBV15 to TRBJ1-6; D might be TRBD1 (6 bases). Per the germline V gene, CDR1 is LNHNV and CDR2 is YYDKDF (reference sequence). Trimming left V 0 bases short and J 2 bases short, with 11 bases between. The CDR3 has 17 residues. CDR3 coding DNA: TGTGCCACCAGCAGAGATCGGGGGGCGGCCTATAATTCACCCCTCCACTTT. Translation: CATSRDRGAAYNSPLHF.

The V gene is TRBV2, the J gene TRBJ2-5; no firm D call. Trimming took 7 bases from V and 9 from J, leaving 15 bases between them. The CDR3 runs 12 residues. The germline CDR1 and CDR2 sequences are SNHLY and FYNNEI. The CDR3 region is CASTRAHESQYF. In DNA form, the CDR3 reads TGTGCCAGCACTCGGGCCCATGAATCCCAGTACTTC.

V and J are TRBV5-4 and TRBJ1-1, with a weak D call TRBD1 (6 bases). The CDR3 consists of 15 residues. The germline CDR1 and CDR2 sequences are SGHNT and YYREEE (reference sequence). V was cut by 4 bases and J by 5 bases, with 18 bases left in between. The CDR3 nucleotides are TGTGCCAGCAGCGGCCGGCGGCAGGGGCGGACTGAAGCTTTCTTT. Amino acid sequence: CASSGRRQGRTEAFF.

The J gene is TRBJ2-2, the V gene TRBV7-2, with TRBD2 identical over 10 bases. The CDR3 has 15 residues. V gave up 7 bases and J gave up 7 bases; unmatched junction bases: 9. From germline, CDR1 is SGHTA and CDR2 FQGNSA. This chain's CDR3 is CASTSIAGGVGELFF. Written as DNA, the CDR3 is TGTGCCAGCACCTCAATAGCGGGGGGTGTCGGGGAGCTGTTTTTT.

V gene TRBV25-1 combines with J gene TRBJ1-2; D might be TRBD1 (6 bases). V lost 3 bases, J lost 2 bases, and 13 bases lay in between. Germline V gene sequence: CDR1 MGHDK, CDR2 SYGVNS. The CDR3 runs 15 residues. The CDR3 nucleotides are TGTGCCAGCAGTGACCCCAGGGGACCGAACTATGGCTACACCTTC. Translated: CASSDPRGPNYGYTF.

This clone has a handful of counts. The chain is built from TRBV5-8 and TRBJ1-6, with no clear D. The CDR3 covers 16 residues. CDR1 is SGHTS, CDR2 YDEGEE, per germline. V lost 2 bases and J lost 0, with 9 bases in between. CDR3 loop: CASSFPAYSYNSPLHF. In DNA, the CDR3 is TGTGCCAGCAGCTTTCCCGCTTACTCCTATAATTCACCCCTCCACTTT. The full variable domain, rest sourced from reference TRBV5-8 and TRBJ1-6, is EAGVTQSPTHLIKTRGQQATLRCSPISGHTSVYWYQQALGLGLQFLLWYDEGEERNRGNFPPRFSGRQFPNYSSELNVNALELEDSALYLCASSFPAYSYNSPLHFGNGTRLTVT.

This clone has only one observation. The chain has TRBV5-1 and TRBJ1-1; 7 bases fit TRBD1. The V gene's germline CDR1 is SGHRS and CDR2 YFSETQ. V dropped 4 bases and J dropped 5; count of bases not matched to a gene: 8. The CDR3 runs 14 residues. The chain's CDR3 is CASSPGQAPTEAFF. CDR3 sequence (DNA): TGCGCCAGCAGCCCTGGACAGGCCCCAACTGAAGCTTTCTTT.

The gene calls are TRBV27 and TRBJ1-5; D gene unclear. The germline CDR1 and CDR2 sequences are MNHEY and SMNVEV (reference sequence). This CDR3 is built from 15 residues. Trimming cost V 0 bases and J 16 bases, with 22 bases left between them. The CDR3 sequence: CASSLSSTGRGFSHF. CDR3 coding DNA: TGTGCCAGCAGTTTATCGTCCACTGGCCGGGGTTTCTCTCATTTT.

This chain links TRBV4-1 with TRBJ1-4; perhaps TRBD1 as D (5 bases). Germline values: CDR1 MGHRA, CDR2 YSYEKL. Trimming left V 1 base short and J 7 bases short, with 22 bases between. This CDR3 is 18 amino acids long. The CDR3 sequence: CASSQGRNLQGLGEKLFF. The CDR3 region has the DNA TGCGCCAGCAGCCAAGGAAGGAATTTGCAGGGCTTAGGTGAAAAACTGTTTTTT.

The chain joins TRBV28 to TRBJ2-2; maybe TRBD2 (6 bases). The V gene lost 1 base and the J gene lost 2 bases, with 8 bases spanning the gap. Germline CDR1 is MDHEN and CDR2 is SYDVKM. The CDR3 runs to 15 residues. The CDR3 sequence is CASSLSGGNTGELFF. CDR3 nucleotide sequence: TGTGCCAGCAGTTTATCCGGGGGAAACACCGGGGAGCTGTTTTTT.

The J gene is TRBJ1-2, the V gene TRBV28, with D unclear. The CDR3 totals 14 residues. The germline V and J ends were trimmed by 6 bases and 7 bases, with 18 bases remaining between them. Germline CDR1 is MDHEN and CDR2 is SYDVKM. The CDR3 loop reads CASSLDSISGGYTF. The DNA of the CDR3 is TGTGCCAGCAGCCTTGACTCCATTTCGGGTGGCTACACCTTC.

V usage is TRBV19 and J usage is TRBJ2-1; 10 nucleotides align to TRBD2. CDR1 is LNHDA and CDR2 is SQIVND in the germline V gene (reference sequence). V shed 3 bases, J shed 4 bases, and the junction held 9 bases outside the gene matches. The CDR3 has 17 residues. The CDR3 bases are TGTGCCAGTAGTATCCCCCCGGAACTAGCGGGGTACAATGAGCAGTTCTTC. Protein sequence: CASSIPPELAGYNEQFF.

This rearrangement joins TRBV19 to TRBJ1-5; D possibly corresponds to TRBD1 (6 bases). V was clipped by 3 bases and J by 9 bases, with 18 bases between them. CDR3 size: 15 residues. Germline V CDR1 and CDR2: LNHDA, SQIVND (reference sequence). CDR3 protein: CASSMLQGPQSPQHF. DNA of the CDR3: TGTGCCAGTAGTATGTTACAGGGCCCGCAATCGCCCCAGCATTTT.

CDR3 in amino acids: CASSSGRSSNQPQHF. The CDR3 bases are TGTGCCAGCAGCTCGGGACGGTCTAGCAATCAGCCCCAGCATTTT. The chain recombines TRBV7-2 with TRBJ1-5; D might be TRBD1 (5 bases). This CDR3 comprises 15 residues. CDR1 SGHTA and CDR2 FQGNSA come from the germline V gene. Trimming removed 4 bases at V and 0 bases at J, with 10 bases between.

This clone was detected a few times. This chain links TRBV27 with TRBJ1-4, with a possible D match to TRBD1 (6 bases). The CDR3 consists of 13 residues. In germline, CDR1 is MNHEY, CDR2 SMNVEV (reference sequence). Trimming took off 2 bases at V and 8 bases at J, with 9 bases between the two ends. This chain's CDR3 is CASSLNRDEKLFF. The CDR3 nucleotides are TGTGCCAGCAGTTTAAACAGGGACGAAAAACTGTTTTTT.